The entry that follows covers one TCR beta chain sequence. In replicate PCRs of sorted subsets, roughly 210 ng DNA, roughly 27,000 T cell genomes, was used. In the original analysis: From ImmunoSEQ came sequences covering only the junction and carrying no quality scores, so filtering differed. The data were produced by immunoSEQ multiplex PCR, yet TCRdb's version contains in-frame clones alone and is incomplete. That table is the source of V, J and clone size, and D and trimming were worked out from the DNA. The sample holds about 980,000 clones, around three quarters seen once. The CDR3 has 15 residues. Germline V gives CDR1 LNHNV, CDR2 YYDKDF (reference sequence). V dropped 3 bases and J dropped 4 bases, with 15 bases sitting between them. Donation came from healthy HIV-negative adults that had no recent acute infections or vaccinations. The data derive from a study of shared clonotypes between healthy human individuals. About the research overall: The plates for each donor numbered three CD4 naive, three CD4 memory, two CD8 naive and one CD8 memory.

The chain carries TRBV15 and TRBJ1-2; a possible D gene is TRBD1 (6 bases). The clonotype was recovered from a man in his late teens or twenties in good health. Material for sequencing was memory CD4+ T cells sorted from blood. As for subset: CD45RA-negative fraction. CDR3 nucleotide sequence: TGTGCCACCAGCAGTAACAGGGACAACTTCTATGGCTACACCTTC. Protein sequence: CATSSNRDNFYGYTF.